A selection of T cell receptor beta chains follows, all from one sample in a study of tumor-infiltrating lymphocytes in primary liver carcinoma. TCRdb re-called the multiplex PCR reads with MiXCR, one entry per CDR3 protein. The table records some 64,000 distinct CDR3 sequences, 71% of them present only once. Material: liver tumor tissue from sampling region 4. These TCRs come from a man in his forties or fifties with primary liver carcinoma and hepatitis B virus infection. Both conserved end residues are part of each CDR3. Each record gives: J gene, D gene, clone size, CDR3 length, V gene, CDR3 DNA, CDR3 protein. The D gene is left open where the match is weak. Size is stated for part of the rows, as once, few or many counts, or as a class when the clone is expanded.

TRBJ2-1 - - 13 TRBV11-3 TGTGCCAGTAGCTGGGGACTGGGGGATGAGCAGTTCTTC CASSWGLGDEQFF
TRBJ2-5 TRBD2 - 16 TRBV11-1 TGTGCCAGCAGCCTGACTCCACCTAGCGGGAACGAGACCCAGTACTTC CASSLTPPSGNETQYF
TRBJ2-7 - - 15 TRBV11-2 TGTGCCACCAGCCTAGAGTCCGGGACCTCTGGCGAGCAGTACTTC CATSLESGTSGEQYF
TRBJ2-1 - - 14 TRBV11-2 TGTGCCAGGAACTTATACCGGCTAGTTAGTGAACAGTTTTTC CARNLYRLVSEQFF
TRBJ2-7 TRBD1 - 14 TRBV6-5 TGTGCCAGCGTTTCACAGGGGGCGTCGATCGAGCAGTACTTC CASVSQGASIEQYF
TRBJ1-6 - - 16 TRBV28 TGTGCCAATAGTTCCATCAGGGGTCCCTATAATTCACTCCTCCACTTT CANSSIRGPYNSLLHF
TRBJ2-3 - - 14 TRBV29-1 TGCAGCGTCGGGCGGGAAACAAACACAGATACGCAGTATTTT CSVGRETNTDTQYF
TRBJ1-1 - - 15 TRBV5-5 TGTGCCAGCAGCTTGCTCGCAGGGCGGAACACAGAAGCTTTCTTT CASSLLAGRNTEAFF
TRBJ2-3 - - 15 TRBV4-3 TGCGCCACCAGCCAAGAAGGTAGCCGAGCAAATACGCAGTATTTT CATSQEGSRANTQYF
TRBJ2-1 - once 14 TRBV5-1 TGTGCCAGCAGCTTAGGACAGTTTTACAATGAGCAGTTCTTC CASSLGQFYNEQFF
TRBJ2-1 - - 19 TRBV11-1 TGTGCCAGCAGCACAGGCGGGACTGTCAAATCTCCTATCTGGTATGACCAATTCTTC CASSTGGTVKSPIWYDQFF
TRBJ1-5 - - 14 TRBV6-2/TRBV6-3 TGTGCCGGTACTCTGGTGAAAGGGGATCAGCCCCAGCATTTT CAGTLVKGDQPQHF
TRBJ2-7 - - 12 TRBV20-1 TGCAGTGCTAGTACAGGTCGGGGAGAGCAGTACTTC CSASTGRGEQYF
TRBJ2-7 TRBD1 - 15 TRBV6-2/TRBV6-3 TGTGCCAGCAGTTACCATATAGACAGGGCACACGAGCAGTACTTC CASSYHIDRAHEQYF
TRBJ1-3 - many 15 TRBV4-3 TGCGCCAGCAGCCACAACCAAAACTCTGGAAACACCATATATTTT CASSHNQNSGNTIYF
TRBJ1-1 - - 16 TRBV11-2 TGTGTCAGCAGCCCATCCACGGGGCTGGTGAACGCTGAAGCTTTCTTT CVSSPSTGLVNAEAFF
TRBJ1-6 - many 12 TRBV28 TGTGCCAGCAGTTTCATCCGCTCACCCCTCCACTTT CASSFIRSPLHF
TRBJ2-3 - - 15 TRBV5-1 TGCGCCAGCAGCCTGGCAGGGTTGACGCCAGATACGCAATATTTT CASSLAGLTPDTQYF
TRBJ1-2 - many 14 TRBV5-1 TGCGCCAGCAGACGGGGGCTTATGGAGTATGGCTACACCTTC CASRRGLMEYGYTF
TRBJ2-2 - - 13 TRBV10-2 TGCGCCAGCAGGACCTTAGGGACCGGGGAGCTGTTTTTT CASRTLGTGELFF
TRBJ1-1 - few 14 TRBV24-1 TGTGCCACCCGAGATACCGGACAGAACACTGAAGCTTTCTTT CATRDTGQNTEAFF
TRBJ1-5 - many 15 TRBV10-3 TGTGCCATCAGTGAGTCTGGTGGGGGCAATCAGCCCCAGCATTTT CAISESGGGNQPQHF
TRBJ2-1 - - 12 TRBV11-3 TGTACCAACAGCTTAGATTCTGATGAGCAGTTCTTC CTNSLDSDEQFF
TRBJ2-3 - - 14 TRBV4-1 TGCCCCAGCAGCCAAGTCACGAGGGGTGATACGCAGTATTTT CPSSQVTRGDTQYF
TRBJ2-4 TRBD2 - 17 TRBV11-1 TGTGTCAGTAGCTTTCCCGGGACTAGCGGGACCAAAAACATTAAGTACTTC CVSSFPGTSGTKNIKYF
TRBJ2-1 TRBD1 - 16 TRBV18 TGTGCCAGCTCACCACGTGGGACAGCGAATAACAATGAGCAGTTCTTC CASSPRGTANNNEQFF
TRBJ2-2 TRBD2 - 18 TRBV6-2/TRBV6-3 TGTGCCAGCAGCGATATAGGGATTCGACTAGCCAACACATGGGAGCTGTTTTTT CASSDIGIRLANTWELFF
TRBJ2-1 TRBD1 once 15 TRBV5-4 TGTGCCAACAGCTCCGAGGGGGACAGGCTCAATGTGCAGTTCTTC CANSSEGDRLNVQFF
TRBJ2-3 - few 14 TRBV5-5 TGTGCCAGCAGCCCCACCTCGACCGATGATACGCAGTATTTT CASSPTSTDDTQYF
TRBJ2-6 - - 17 TRBV5-1 TGCGCCAGCAGCTTGGTCGGGCAGGGAGGTGGGGCCAACGTCCTGAGTTTC CASSLVGQGGGANVLSF
TRBJ2-3 - - 22 TRBV6-6 TGTGCCAGCAGTAACCCCCTCACAGGGGGCAGCGGGAGTAGAACTAGCATAGATACGCAGTATTTT CASSNPLTGGSGSRTSIDTQYF
TRBJ2-1 TRBD2 many 16 TRBV4-1 TGCGCCAGCAGCCCCGAACTAGCGGGGGCTTACAATGAGCAGTTCTTC CASSPELAGAYNEQFF
TRBJ1-1 - - 15 TRBV29-1 TGCAGCGTTCGGGCGGGGTGGGGAATGAACACTGAAGCCCTCTTT CSVRAGWGMNTEALF
TRBJ2-7 - - 15 TRBV11-3 TGTGTCAGCGGCTTAGGGTTCGGACAGTTCTGCGAGCAGTACTTC CVSGLGFGQFCEQYF
TRBJ1-2 - - 15 TRBV6-1 TGTGCCGGCAGTTTGACAGAGACAACTAACTATGGCTACACCTTC CAGSLTETTNYGYTF
TRBJ1-1 - many 13 TRBV29-1 TGCAGCGCCGGGTACGGGCTGAACACTGAAGCTTTCTTT CSAGYGLNTEAFF
TRBJ2-4 - - 18 TRBV10-3 TGTGTCATCAGTGAGTCGATAGGGTCACTTCAAGGCAAAAACATTCAGTACTTC CVISESIGSLQGKNIQYF
TRBJ2-5 - many 17 TRBV12-3/TRBV12-4 TGTGCCAGCAGTTCACCAAGGCCGGGACCTCACAAAGAGACCCAGTACTTC CASSSPRPGPHKETQYF
TRBJ2-7 TRBD1 - 15 TRBV12-3/TRBV12-4 TGTACCAGCAGTTTAGGACAGGGGGCCAACCACGAGCAGTACTTT CTSSLGQGANHEQYF
TRBJ2-2 - - 17 TRBV11-2 TGTGCCAGCAGCTTGGTATTAGGAGGGGGGAACGCCGGGAAGCTGTTTTTT CASSLVLGGGNAGKLFF
TRBJ2-1 TRBD2 many 16 TRBV5-1 TGCGCCAGCAGCTCCGGGACTAGCGGAACTTACAATGAGCAGTTCTTC CASSSGTSGTYNEQFF
TRBJ1-2 TRBD1 many 17 TRBV6-5 TGTGCCAGCAGTTACGGGACAGAGGCACGATTTTGGGATGGCTACACCTTC CASSYGTEARFWDGYTF
TRBJ2-1 TRBD2 - 13 TRBV6-1 TGTGCCAGCATTGGGACTAGCTCGGATGAGCAGTTCTTC CASIGTSSDEQFF
TRBJ2-7 TRBD2 - 14 TRBV5-6 TGTGCCACCAGCTTGGGGACTAGCGACTACGAGCAGTATTTC CATSLGTSDYEQYF
TRBJ2-5 - - 15 TRBV11-1 TGTGCCAGCAGCCCCCGGACGGGGCCTGAGGAGACCCAGTACTTC CASSPRTGPEETQYF
TRBJ2-2 - few 13 TRBV11-2 TGTGCCAGCAGCTTAGATAGGACTGGGGAGCTGTTTTTT CASSLDRTGELFF
TRBJ1-5 TRBD1 medium-sized 15 TRBV28 TGTGCCAGCAGCACCTCGGACAGGGAAAATCAGCCCCAGCATTTT CASSTSDRENQPQHF
TRBJ2-1 TRBD2 - 17 TRBV10-3 TGTGCCACCATCTCCGGCCCCCATCGGGAGGATTACAATGAGCAGTTCTTC CATISGPHREDYNEQFF
TRBJ2-7 - - 11 TRBV6-2/TRBV6-3 TGTGCCAGCAGTTACTCTTACGACCAATACTTC CASSYSYDQYF
TRBJ2-1 TRBD2 - 13 TRBV6-5 TGTGTCAGCACCCTCACTAGCGGGACTGTCCAGTTCTTC CVSTLTSGTVQFF
TRBJ2-7 - - 14 TRBV6-1 TGTGCCAGCAGTACCGGGAGAGGGCCCTACGAGCAGTACTTC CASSTGRGPYEQYF
TRBJ2-1 - - 12 TRBV10-2 TGCGCCAGCAGCAGGGCAGACAACGTGCAGTTCTTC CASSRADNVQFF